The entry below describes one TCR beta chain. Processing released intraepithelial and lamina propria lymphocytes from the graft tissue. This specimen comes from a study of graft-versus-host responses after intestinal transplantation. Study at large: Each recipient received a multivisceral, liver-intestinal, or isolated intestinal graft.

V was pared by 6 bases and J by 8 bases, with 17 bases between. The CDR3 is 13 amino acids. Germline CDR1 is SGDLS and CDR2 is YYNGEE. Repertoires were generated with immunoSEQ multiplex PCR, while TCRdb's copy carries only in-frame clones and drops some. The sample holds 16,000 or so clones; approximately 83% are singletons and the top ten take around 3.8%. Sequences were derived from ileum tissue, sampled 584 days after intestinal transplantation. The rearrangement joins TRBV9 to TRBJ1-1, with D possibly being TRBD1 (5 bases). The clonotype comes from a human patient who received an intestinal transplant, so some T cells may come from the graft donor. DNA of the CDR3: TGTGCCAGCAACTCCGCGGAGGGGAGGGAAGCTTTCTTT. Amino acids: CASNSAEGREAFF.